The clone carrying this T cell receptor (beta chain) occurred many times. As yet, its antigen is unknown. The entry originates in a study of neurological immune-mediated disorders. Germline V CDR1 and CDR2: DFQATT, SNEGSKA (reference sequence). The CDR3 is made up of 14 amino acids. Deletions cut 3 bases from V and 0 bases from J, with 9 bases between. Study results and caveats: Expanded clones shared no CDR3 amino acid sequences across subjects, suggesting private repertoires in all groups.

As for the cDNA, it was generated by 5'RACE with 10-nucleotide random UMIs. TCRdb analysed the 5' RACE reads with MiXCR anew, one entry per CDR3 protein. Among roughly 48,000 distinct CDR3 sequences listed, less than 15% were seen once. The sample's time point: longitudinal time-point 2. The J gene is TRBJ2-1, the V gene TRBV20-1; maybe TRBD2 (5 bases). This receptor was identified in a male donor with HTLV-1-associated myelopathy (HAM/TSP). The material sequenced was PBMCs. The CDR3 sequence: CSASEGNSYNEQFF. The CDR3 nucleotides read TGCAGTGCTAGTGAGGGTAACTCCTACAATGAGCAGTTCTTC.